Below are 14 T cell receptor beta chains sequenced from a single sample in a study of STAT5B mutations in CD4+ large granular lymphocyte leukemia. Here immunoSEQ multiplex PCR was the method, and the copy in TCRdb shows in-frame clones only, minus some. This sample yields roughly 30,000 clones, of which 65% to 80% are seen a single time; about 6.2% belongs to the top ten. Sequenced sample: CD4+ T cells from blood buffy coats. These receptors came from a human donor in good health.

The rearrangement links TRBV5-1 to TRBJ1-4; 12 nucleotides line up with TRBD1. This CDR3 contains 17 residues. Germline trimming cut 4 bases from V and 3 bases from J; bases unmatched to any gene: 7. The germline V gene encodes CDR1 SGHRS and CDR2 YFSETQ. CDR3 sequence: CASSTGTGGLANEKLFF. DNA for the CDR3: TGCGCCAGCAGCACCGGGACAGGGGGCTTGGCTAATGAAAAACTGTTTTTT.

CDR3 sequence (DNA): TGTGCCAGCAGCTTGGCCGTTGGACAGGGCCTTGAAAAACTGTTTTTT. It translates to CASSLAVGQGLEKLFF. This chain links TRBV5-5 with TRBJ1-4; TRBD1 agrees at 8 bases. The V gene's germline CDR1 is SGHKS and CDR2 YYEKEE (reference sequence). CDR3 length: 16 amino acids. J lost 7 bases, V lost 0 bases, and 8 bases had no gene match.

The chain is built from TRBV6-5 and TRBJ2-3; 11 nucleotides line up with TRBD2. V dropped 4 bases and J dropped 5; count of bases not matched to a gene: 5. Germline-derived CDR1 and CDR2 are MNHEY and SVGAGI. CDR3 length: 15 amino acids. This CDR3 is CASSSDSGGVDTQYF. CDR3 bases: TGTGCCAGCAGTTCCGATAGCGGGGGGGTAGATACGCAGTATTTT.

Here the CDR3 reads CASSPLRGQEQPQHF. The CDR3 DNA is TGTGCCAGCTCACCACTTAGAGGGCAGGAGCAGCCCCAGCATTTT. The V and J genes are TRBV18 and TRBJ1-5; D remains ambiguous. The V gene lost 1 base and the J gene lost 7 bases, with 14 bases spanning the gap. This CDR3 is 15 amino acids long. The germline gives CDR1 KGHSH, CDR2 LQKENI.

This clone appeared a few times. V is TRBV7-9 and J is TRBJ1-4; maybe TRBD1 (5 bases). Per the germline V gene, CDR1 is SEHNR and CDR2 is FQNEAQ (reference sequence). The V gene lost 4 bases and the J gene lost 8 bases, with 17 bases spanning the gap. The CDR3 runs to 15 residues. CDR3 sequence: CASSSGDSRGEKLFF. CDR3 bases: TGTGCCAGCAGCTCCGGGGACTCCCGGGGGGAAAAACTGTTTTTT. Combining the CDR3 with reference TRBV7-9 and TRBJ1-4 gives the whole variable domain DTGVSQNPRHKITKRGQNVTFRCDPISEHNRLYWYRQTLGQGPEFLTYFQNEAQLEKSRLLSDRFSAERPKGSFSTLEIQRTEQGDSAMYLCASSSGDSRGEKLFFGSGTQLSVL.

The chain has TRBV11-2 and TRBJ2-1; 12 bases are shared with TRBD2. The V segment lost 5 bases and the J segment 5 bases; nucleotides outside the gene matches: 4. CDR1 is SGHAT, CDR2 FQNNGV, per germline. The CDR3 runs to 15 residues. The CDR3 DNA reads TGTGCCAGCAGCCGGACTAGCGGGGAAAACAATGAGCAGTTCTTC. Amino acid sequence: CASSRTSGENNEQFF.

This clone has just a few counts. The chain recombines TRBV6-1 with TRBJ1-5; 9 positions match TRBD1. Germline assignment: CDR1 MNHNS and CDR2 SASEGT. J was trimmed by 3 bases and V by 11 bases; bases with no gene match: 5. CDR3 length: 13 residues. CDR3 amino acids: CAVGTGNNQPQHF. CDR3 DNA sequence: TGTGCCGTCGGGACAGGGAACAATCAGCCCCAGCATTTT.

CDR3 sequence: CASSLGTRGIYGYTF. CDR3 nucleotides: TGTGCCAGCAGCTTGGGGACTCGGGGTATCTATGGCTACACCTTC. The chain carries TRBV5-6 and TRBJ1-2; D gene uncertain. Germline values: CDR1 SGHDT, CDR2 YYEEEE. Deletions cut 0 bases from V and 4 bases from J, with 13 bases between. The CDR3 totals 15 residues.

The chain links TRBV5-5 to TRBJ1-1; D is undetermined. V dropped 0 bases and J dropped 0 bases, with 6 bases sitting between them. The germline CDR1 and CDR2 sequences are SGHKS and YYEKEE (reference sequence). The CDR3 is 14 residues long. Written as DNA, the CDR3 is TGTGCCAGCAGCTTGGACGTTCTGAACACTGAAGCTTTCTTT. It translates to CASSLDVLNTEAFF. Together with reference TRBV5-5 and TRBJ1-1, the CDR3 gives the full variable domain: DAGVTQSPTHLIKTRGQQVTLRCSPISGHKSVSWYQQVLGQGPQFIFQYYEKEERGRGNFPDRFSARQFPNYSSELNVNALLLGDSALYLCASSLDVLNTEAFFGQGTRLTVV.

This chain connects TRBV28 to TRBJ2-5, with D tentatively TRBD1 or TRBD2 (6 bases each). The CDR3 loop spans 14 amino acids. Trimming took 7 bases from V and 7 from J, leaving 19 bases between them. Germline V gene sequence: CDR1 MDHEN, CDR2 SYDVKM. CDR3 in DNA: TGTGCCAGCAACAAATACGGGGGCCCGGGGACCCAGTACTTC. It encodes CASNKYGGPGTQYF.

The gene calls are TRBV29-1 and TRBJ2-1; D is ambiguous. V was pared by 4 bases and J by 5 bases, with 12 bases between. The CDR3 consists of 13 residues. Germline CDR1 is SQVTM and CDR2 is ANQGSEA. The chain's CDR3 is CSVGSTFHNEQFF. The CDR3 DNA reads as TGCAGCGTTGGCAGTACATTCCACAATGAGCAGTTCTTC.

The chain joins TRBV5-4 to TRBJ1-2; D perhaps matches TRBD1 (6 bases). Germline V gene data show CDR1 as SGHNT and CDR2 as YYREEE (reference sequence). V lost 5 bases and J lost 4, with 15 bases in between. The CDR3 is made up of 14 amino acids. As DNA, the CDR3 is TGTGCCAGCAGGTTGACAGGTCCGGCCTATGGCTACACCTTC. The encoded protein is CASRLTGPAYGYTF.

V gene TRBV6-1 combines with J gene TRBJ1-4; D not resolved. The CDR3 consists of 15 residues. Between the trimmed V and J ends, which lost 2 bases and 0 bases, there was a span of 7 bases. The germline V gene encodes CDR1 MNHNS and CDR2 SASEGT. The DNA for the CDR3 is TGTGCCAGCAGTGAACGGACCCCAACTAATGAAAAACTGTTTTTT. It specifies CASSERTPTNEKLFF.

CDR3 sequence reads: CASSPPRLGGDTQYF. The CDR3 coding sequence is TGCGCCAGCAGCCCCCCCAGGCTGGGGGGAGATACGCAGTATTTT. The chain links TRBV4-1 to TRBJ2-3; tentatively, D is TRBD2 (6 bases). This CDR3 is built from 15 residues. Germline V gives CDR1 MGHRA, CDR2 YSYEKL. V lost 4 bases and J lost 5, with 16 bases in between.